One sample yielded the 10 T cell receptor beta chains listed below, sequenced in a study of blood T cell repertoires in COVID-19. The method was immunoSEQ multiplex PCR; TCRdb's version includes in-frame clones alone and lacks a portion of them. The table shows 260,000 or so clones, with roughly 88% occurring only once. Sequenced input: peripheral blood. The receptors come from a human donor in a cohort sampled during active COVID-19.

This chain uses TRBV6-5 with TRBJ2-6; weak D call: TRBD2 (5 bases). Trimming took 0 bases from V and 1 from J, leaving 7 bases between them. Germline V gene lookup returns CDR1 MNHEY and CDR2 SVGAGI. This CDR3 spans 16 amino acids. CDR3 coding DNA: TGTGCCAGCAGTTACTCCCTAGCTTCTGGGGCCAACGTCCTGACTTTC. Translated: CASSYSLASGANVLTF.

The V call is TRBV19, the J call TRBJ1-2, with D possibly being TRBD1 (6 bases). This CDR3 is built from 12 residues. V dropped 5 bases and J dropped 9 bases, with 13 bases sitting between them. Per the germline V gene, CDR1 is LNHDA and CDR2 is SQIVND (reference sequence). Written as DNA, the CDR3 is TGTGCCAGTAGTCTGACAGGCCCTAGCTACACCTTC. Its translation: CASSLTGPSYTF.

J is TRBJ2-3 and V is TRBV9; no clear D gene. The CDR3 consists of 14 residues. The germline V and J ends were trimmed by 1 base and 6 bases, with 12 bases remaining between them. Germline V gene data show CDR1 as SGDLS and CDR2 as YYNGEE. The CDR3 region is CASSVTPRLDTQYF. CDR3 in DNA: TGTGCCAGCAGCGTAACACCACGCCTCGATACGCAGTATTTT.

The CDR3 DNA follows: TGTGCCTGGAGAACAGCAGCCCGCTACACCTTC. Amino acid sequence: CAWRTAARYTF. The chain is built from TRBV30 and TRBJ1-2, with D unclear. V lost 3 bases and J 9 bases, leaving 11 bases between the germline ends. This CDR3 spans 11 amino acids. Germline CDR1 reads GTSNPN; CDR2 reads SVGIG (reference sequence).

This clone was detected once. This chain connects TRBV28 to TRBJ2-7, with 7 bases that match TRBD1. This CDR3 is 13 amino acids long. CDR1 is MDHEN and CDR2 is SYDVKM in the germline V gene. J lost 4 bases, V lost 6 bases, and 6 bases had no gene match. CDR3 sequence (DNA): TGTGCCAGCAGGCAAGCACAGGGGTACGAGCAGTACTTC. Translation: CASRQAQGYEQYF.

The rearrangement joins TRBV5-6 to TRBJ2-2; D may be TRBD2 (6 bases). The CDR3 totals 15 residues. V was trimmed by 5 bases and J by 0 bases, leaving 11 bases between them. Germline V gene lookup returns CDR1 SGHDT and CDR2 YYEEEE. The CDR3 DNA follows: TGTGCCAGCAGGCTAGGGACTGCGAACACCGGGGAGCTGTTTTTT. Translation: CASRLGTANTGELFF.

The count of this clone is one. The J gene is TRBJ1-2, the V gene TRBV7-9; 8 nucleotides agree with TRBD1. The ends lost 2 bases at V and 4 bases at J; junction bases unmatched: 3. CDR3 length equals 14 residues. From germline, CDR1 is SEHNR and CDR2 FQNEAQ (reference sequence). The CDR3 is CASSLTDRGYGYTF. DNA of the CDR3: TGTGCCAGCAGCTTAACCGACAGGGGCTATGGCTACACCTTC.

This clone was seen more than once but under ten times. The V and J genes are TRBV6-5 and TRBJ2-7, with D tentatively TRBD1 (6 bases). V lost 1 base, J lost 4 bases, and 14 bases lay in between. There are 15 residues in the CDR3. The germline V gene has CDR1 MNHEY and CDR2 SVGAGI. The CDR3 DNA follows: TGTGCCAGCAGTTACTTACAGGGTATAGGTTACGAGCAGTACTTC. Amino acids: CASSYLQGIGYEQYF.

The V call is TRBV30, the J call TRBJ2-3, with TRBD2 identical over 13 bases. Germline-derived CDR1 and CDR2 are GTSNPN and SVGIG (reference sequence). The CDR3 is made up of 18 amino acids. The trim removed 0 bases at V and 0 bases at J, leaving 6 bases unmatched. The CDR3 here is CAWSVRGLAGDSTDTQYF. Here the CDR3 DNA reads TGTGCCTGGAGTGTACGAGGACTAGCGGGGGATAGCACAGATACGCAGTATTTT.

The chain carries TRBV4-3 and TRBJ1-3; D is possibly TRBD1 (5 bases). The germline CDR1 and CDR2 sequences are LGHNA and YSLEER. The CDR3 extends over 18 amino acids. V lost 0 bases, J lost 1 base, and 16 bases lay in between. For the CDR3, the DNA is TGCGCCAGCAGCCAAGACTCCATAGGGGTGAATTCTGGAAACACCATATATTTT. As protein: CASSQDSIGVNSGNTIYF.